The next 10 T cell receptor beta chains were all read from a single sample in a study of T cell responses to AZD1222 COVID-19 vaccine (TCRdb year 2021). The time point label on this specimen signifies: baseline before first vaccination. Library prep was done by the immunoSEQ multiplex PCR assay. Drawn from immuneACCESS, this table holds only the in-frame rearrangements with V and J called that TCRdb kept. Clones are partly lost; checked studies trace under half to an unresolved V gene and leave the rest unexplained. In this sample the table shows about 140,000 clones, just under 95% of which occur a single time. Jointly, the top ten make up about 1.5% of the sample. This specimen consisted of peripheral blood, obtained on day 0 of AZD1222 vaccination. Source of these receptors: an adult in good health.

The chain couples TRBV4-1 to TRBJ1-2; D call uncertain. This CDR3 has 14 residues. V was shortened by 0 bases and J by 4 bases, with 9 bases between the two germline ends. Germline CDR1 MGHRA, CDR2 YSYEKL. The CDR3 nucleotides are TGCGCCAGCAGCCAAGATATGGCAGGCTATGGCTACACCTTC. This gives the protein CASSQDMAGYGYTF.

The J gene is TRBJ2-1, the V gene TRBV27; D call uncertain. Germline CDR1 reads MNHEY; CDR2 reads SMNVEV (reference sequence). There are 13 residues in the CDR3. Deletions cut 5 bases from V and 4 bases from J, with 9 bases between. The CDR3 DNA reads as TGTGCCAGCAGTCATAAATCATACAATGAGCAGTTCTTC. This sequence encodes CASSHKSYNEQFF.

V usage is TRBV11-2 and J usage is TRBJ2-7, with 7 positions matching TRBD1. Germline loops: CDR1 SGHAT, CDR2 FQNNGV. Losses at the gene ends were 5 bases for V and 0 bases for J; bases not matched to a gene: 4. The CDR3 covers 14 residues. The CDR3 DNA follows: TGTGCCAGCAGCATGACAGGGAACTCCTACGAGCAGTACTTC. Its protein product is CASSMTGNSYEQYF.

The CDR3 region has the DNA TGTGCCAGCAGCTACCTTTTGATAGCGGGAGGAGTCTACAATGAGCAGTTCTTC. The encoded protein is CASSYLLIAGGVYNEQFF. The genes are TRBV7-2 and TRBJ2-1, with 10 positions matching TRBD2. The ends lost 4 bases at V and 3 bases at J; junction bases unmatched: 12. The CDR3 loop spans 18 amino acids. Germline V lookup: CDR1 SGHTA, CDR2 FQGNSA. The variable domain in full, with the rest retrieved from reference TRBV7-2 and TRBJ2-1, is GAGVSQSPSNKVTEKGKDVELRCDPISGHTALYWYRQSLGQGLEFLIYFQGNSAPDKSGLPSDRFSAERTGGSVSTLTIQRTQQEDSAVYLCASSYLLIAGGVYNEQFFGPGTRLTVL.

The chain is built from TRBV27 and TRBJ1-2; TRBD1 matches at 9 bases. Germline CDR1 MNHEY, CDR2 SMNVEV (reference sequence). V lost 5 bases to trimming and J lost 7 bases; unmatched junction nucleotides: 5. CDR3 size: 13 residues. The CDR3 is CASSEGQGPGYTF. CDR3 nucleotides: TGTGCCAGCAGTGAGGGACAGGGTCCTGGCTACACCTTC.

This chain joins TRBV19 and TRBJ1-1; D not certain. Germline V CDR1 and CDR2: LNHDA, SQIVND (reference sequence). This CDR3 has 14 amino acids. V was cut by 3 bases and J by 1 base, with 9 bases left in between. The CDR3 DNA sequence: TGTGCCAGTAGTATTGAGAGAACGAACACTGAAGCTTTCTTT. Protein: CASSIERTNTEAFF.

This clone was recorded once. This chain links TRBV5-1 with TRBJ1-1; the D is unclear. Germline V gives CDR1 SGHRS, CDR2 YFSETQ. This CDR3 is built from 14 residues. The ends were cut back, 2 bases at V and 5 bases at J, with 13 bases in the middle. The CDR3, as DNA: TGCGCCAGCAGCTTAAAGGGTGTGGGTACTGAAGCTTTCTTT. Encoded protein: CASSLKGVGTEAFF.

The chain uses TRBV27 and TRBJ1-5; D is ambiguous. CDR3 length: 15 residues. Germline CDR1 reads MNHEY; CDR2 reads SMNVEV (reference sequence). Trimming removed 5 bases from V and 0 bases from J, with 11 bases in between. CDR3 nucleotides: TGTGCCAGCAGTCCCATGGCTGTTAGCAATCAGCCCCAGCATTTT. Encoded protein: CASSPMAVSNQPQHF.

This sequence joins TRBV7-8 and TRBJ1-5, with TRBD1 as a possible D gene (6 bases). The germline V and J ends were trimmed by 1 base and 0 bases, with 10 bases remaining between them. The germline V gene has CDR1 SGHVS and CDR2 FQNEAQ. The CDR3 consists of 16 residues. The CDR3 DNA reads as TGTGCCAGCAGCTTAGGGGGGGCTTATAGCAATCAGCCCCAGCATTTT. Protein: CASSLGGAYSNQPQHF.

V is TRBV3-1 (or the pseudogene TRBV3-2) and J is TRBJ2-5, with D perhaps matching TRBD1 (5 bases). V dropped 3 bases and J dropped 3 bases, with 8 bases sitting between them. Germline CDR1 reads LGHDT; CDR2 reads YNNKEL (reference sequence). The CDR3 extends over 13 amino acids. CDR3 in DNA: TGTGCCAGCAGCCAGATGACAGAAGAGACCCAGTACTTC. It yields the protein CASSQMTEETQYF.